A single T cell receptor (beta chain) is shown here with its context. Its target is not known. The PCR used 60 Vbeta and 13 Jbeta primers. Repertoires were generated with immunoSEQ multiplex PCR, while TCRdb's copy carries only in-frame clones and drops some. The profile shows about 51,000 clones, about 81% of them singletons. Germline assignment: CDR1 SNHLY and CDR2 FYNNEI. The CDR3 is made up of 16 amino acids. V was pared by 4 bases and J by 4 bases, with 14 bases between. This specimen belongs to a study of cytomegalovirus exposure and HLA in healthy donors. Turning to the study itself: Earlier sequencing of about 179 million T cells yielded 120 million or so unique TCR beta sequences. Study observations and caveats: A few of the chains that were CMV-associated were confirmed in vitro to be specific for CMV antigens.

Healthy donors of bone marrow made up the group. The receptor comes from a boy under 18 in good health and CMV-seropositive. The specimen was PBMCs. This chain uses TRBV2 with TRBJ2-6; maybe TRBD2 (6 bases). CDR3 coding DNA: TGTGCCAGCAGTGGGCGGGGTATCGCAGGGGCCAACGTCCTGACTTTC. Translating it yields CASSGRGIAGANVLTF.